These T cell receptor beta chains were read from a single sample in a study of blood T cell repertoires in COVID-19. Generated by immunoSEQ multiplex PCR, the TCRdb table keeps only in-frame clones and is missing some. Here the sample spans under 50,000 clones, about 88% being singletons. The sample was peripheral blood. The receptors derive from a man between 65 and 85 years old with active COVID-19. The CDR3 runs from the conserved cysteine through the conserved F or W. Each record gives: CDR3 protein, CDR3 DNA, V gene, clone size, J gene, D gene, CDR3 length. D genes are given only for firm matches. For some rows the clone size is stated as once, few or many, or as a class when expanded; others skip it.

CDR3 protein: CASSVGGQGRNYGYTF; CDR3 DNA: TGTGCCAGCAGCGTAGGGGGACAGGGGAGGAACTATGGCTACACCTTC; V gene: TRBV28; clone size: NA; J gene: TRBJ1-2; D gene: TRBD1; CDR3 length: 16
CDR3 protein: CSVDRARTEAFF; CDR3 DNA: TGCAGCGTGGACAGGGCGCGAACTGAAGCTTTCTTT; V gene: TRBV29-1; clone size: few; J gene: TRBJ1-1; D gene: TRBD1; CDR3 length: 12
CDR3 protein: CASKRVGQATHTGNTIYF; CDR3 DNA: TGTGCCAGCAAAAGGGTCGGACAGGCAACCCACACTGGAAACACCATATATTTT; V gene: TRBV28; clone size: NA; J gene: TRBJ1-3; D gene: TRBD1; CDR3 length: 18
CDR3 protein: CASSRTGQNQETQYF; CDR3 DNA: TGTGCCAGCTCACGCACGGGTCAGAACCAAGAGACCCAGTACTTC; V gene: TRBV18; clone size: NA; J gene: TRBJ2-5; D gene: NA; CDR3 length: 15
CDR3 protein: CATSRSRTATNEKLFF; CDR3 DNA: TGTGCCACCAGCAGATCCCGGACAGCAACTAATGAAAAACTGTTTTTT; V gene: TRBV15; clone size: NA; J gene: TRBJ1-4; D gene: NA; CDR3 length: 16
CDR3 protein: CASSWRTNWQFF; CDR3 DNA: TGTGCCAGCAGCTGGAGGACTAATTGGCAGTTCTTC; V gene: TRBV7-2; clone size: NA; J gene: TRBJ2-1; D gene: NA; CDR3 length: 12
CDR3 protein: CASSQRRTEQETQYF; CDR3 DNA: TGTGCCAGCAGCCAAAGGAGGACGGAACAAGAGACCCAGTACTTC; V gene: TRBV3-1/TRBV3-2; clone size: NA; J gene: TRBJ2-5; D gene: NA; CDR3 length: 15
CDR3 protein: CASSYSRGTEAFF; CDR3 DNA: TGTGCCAGCAGTTACTCTAGGGGAACTGAAGCTTTCTTT; V gene: TRBV6-5; clone size: NA; J gene: TRBJ1-1; D gene: NA; CDR3 length: 13
CDR3 protein: CASSLGQLNTEAFF; CDR3 DNA: TGTGCCAGCAGCTTAGGTCAGTTGAACACTGAAGCTTTCTTT; V gene: TRBV7-9; clone size: NA; J gene: TRBJ1-1; D gene: NA; CDR3 length: 14
CDR3 protein: CASSLSTGNYGYTF; CDR3 DNA: TGTGCCAGCAGCTTAAGTACAGGGAACTATGGCTACACCTTC; V gene: TRBV7-9; clone size: NA; J gene: TRBJ1-2; D gene: NA; CDR3 length: 14
CDR3 protein: CASSRVLAGGPRGNEQFF; CDR3 DNA: TGCGCCAGCAGCCGTGTCCTCGCGGGAGGGCCGAGGGGTAATGAGCAGTTCTTC; V gene: TRBV5-1; clone size: NA; J gene: TRBJ2-1; D gene: TRBD2; CDR3 length: 18
CDR3 protein: CASSLLAGGEDTQYF; CDR3 DNA: TGTGCCAGCAGCCTTTTGGCGGGGGGTGAAGATACGCAGTATTTT; V gene: TRBV3-1/TRBV3-2; clone size: once; J gene: TRBJ2-3; D gene: TRBD2; CDR3 length: 15
CDR3 protein: CASSQDVPRYSNQPQHF; CDR3 DNA: TGCGCCAGCAGCCAAGATGTGCCCAGATATAGCAATCAGCCCCAGCATTTT; V gene: TRBV4-3; clone size: NA; J gene: TRBJ1-5; D gene: NA; CDR3 length: 17
CDR3 protein: CASSAGLAGGETQYF; CDR3 DNA: TGTGCCAGCAGCGCGGGACTAGCGGGAGGGGAGACCCAGTACTTC; V gene: TRBV9; clone size: few; J gene: TRBJ2-5; D gene: TRBD2; CDR3 length: 15
CDR3 protein: CASSLLTGSTDTQYF; CDR3 DNA: TGTGCCAGCAGCTTATTGACAGGTAGCACAGATACGCAGTATTTT; V gene: TRBV7-2; clone size: NA; J gene: TRBJ2-3; D gene: NA; CDR3 length: 15
CDR3 protein: CASSYSRDYEQYF; CDR3 DNA: TGTGCCAGCAGTTACTCGAGGGACTACGAGCAGTACTTC; V gene: TRBV6-2/TRBV6-3; clone size: NA; J gene: TRBJ2-7; D gene: NA; CDR3 length: 13
CDR3 protein: CASDYGGHEQYF; CDR3 DNA: TGTGCCAGCGACTACGGGGGGCACGAGCAGTACTTC; V gene: TRBV7-2; clone size: NA; J gene: TRBJ2-7; D gene: NA; CDR3 length: 12
CDR3 protein: CASSQDRLYGYTF; CDR3 DNA: TGCGCCAGCAGCCAAGACAGATTATATGGCTACACCTTC; V gene: TRBV4-3; clone size: NA; J gene: TRBJ1-2; D gene: NA; CDR3 length: 13
CDR3 protein: CASSPGQGRTPLHF; CDR3 DNA: TGTGCCAGCAGCCCGGGACAGGGTCGAACACCCCTCCACTTT; V gene: TRBV6-5; clone size: NA; J gene: TRBJ1-6; D gene: TRBD1; CDR3 length: 14
CDR3 protein: CASSFAGPIAFF; CDR3 DNA: TGTGCCAGCAGCTTTGCGGGGCCTATTGCGTTCTTC; V gene: TRBV7-2; clone size: NA; J gene: TRBJ2-1; D gene: NA; CDR3 length: 12
CDR3 protein: CSDDRPGETQYF; CDR3 DNA: TGCAGCGACGACCGTCCGGGAGAGACCCAGTACTTC; V gene: TRBV29-1; clone size: NA; J gene: TRBJ2-5; D gene: NA; CDR3 length: 12
CDR3 protein: CSVPRRGLAGEASSTDTQYF; CDR3 DNA: TGCAGCGTGCCGAGAAGGGGGCTAGCGGGAGAGGCTTCTAGTACAGATACGCAGTATTTT; V gene: TRBV29-1; clone size: NA; J gene: TRBJ2-3; D gene: TRBD2; CDR3 length: 20
CDR3 protein: CAWTWTSGSYNEQFF; CDR3 DNA: TGTGCCTGGACCTGGACTAGCGGGAGTTACAATGAGCAGTTCTTC; V gene: TRBV30; clone size: NA; J gene: TRBJ2-1; D gene: TRBD2; CDR3 length: 15
CDR3 protein: CASRLKGDSISGNTIYF; CDR3 DNA: TGTGCCAGTAGATTAAAAGGGGACAGCATCTCTGGAAACACCATATATTTT; V gene: TRBV19; clone size: NA; J gene: TRBJ1-3; D gene: TRBD1; CDR3 length: 17
CDR3 protein: CASGSGTGGRQPQHF; CDR3 DNA: TGTGCCAGTGGATCCGGGACAGGGGGCCGTCAGCCCCAGCATTTT; V gene: TRBV19; clone size: NA; J gene: TRBJ1-5; D gene: TRBD1; CDR3 length: 15
CDR3 protein: CASRTGLAGGPFF; CDR3 DNA: TGTGCCAGTAGGACGGGACTAGCGGGCGGGCCGTTCTTC; V gene: TRBV19; clone size: NA; J gene: TRBJ2-1; D gene: TRBD2; CDR3 length: 13
CDR3 protein: CASSVPGTGPPGTGELFF; CDR3 DNA: TGTGCCAGCAGCGTCCCCGGGACAGGGCCCCCGGGCACCGGGGAGCTGTTTTTT; V gene: TRBV9; clone size: NA; J gene: TRBJ2-2; D gene: TRBD1; CDR3 length: 18
CDR3 protein: CASSPVDATAYEQYF; CDR3 DNA: TGTGCCAGCTCCCCTGTCGATGCCACGGCCTACGAGCAGTACTTC; V gene: TRBV18; clone size: NA; J gene: TRBJ2-7; D gene: NA; CDR3 length: 15
CDR3 protein: CATSREGVSSYEQYF; CDR3 DNA: TGTGCCACCAGCAGAGAGGGAGTCAGCTCCTACGAGCAGTACTTC; V gene: TRBV15; clone size: NA; J gene: TRBJ2-7; D gene: NA; CDR3 length: 15
CDR3 protein: CASRGQLNEKLFF; CDR3 DNA: TGTGCCAGCAGGGGACAGCTGAATGAAAAACTGTTTTTT; V gene: TRBV27; clone size: NA; J gene: TRBJ1-4; D gene: TRBD1; CDR3 length: 13
CDR3 protein: CAISEAASYEQYF; CDR3 DNA: TGTGCCATCAGTGAAGCGGCCTCCTACGAGCAGTACTTC; V gene: TRBV10-3; clone size: few; J gene: TRBJ2-7; D gene: NA; CDR3 length: 13
CDR3 protein: CASSLRTDFTDTQYF; CDR3 DNA: TGTGCCAGCAGCCTAAGGACAGATTTCACAGATACGCAGTATTTT; V gene: TRBV7-8; clone size: NA; J gene: TRBJ2-3; D gene: NA; CDR3 length: 15